These 25 T cell receptor beta chains came from one sample sequenced in a study of T cell repertoires in cytomegalovirus infection. TCRdb independently ran MiXCR on the reads; one entry per CDR3 protein. The data show some 220,000 distinct CDR3 sequences, 38% seen once. These receptors lack a known antigen. Sequencing was performed on CD8+ T cells from cultured PBMCs, taken from culture after CMV antigen stimulation. Receptors originate from a human donor in good health (CMV status not recorded). Some clones in this sample may be carry-over from other donors' samples.

This clonotype was observed a handful of times. The CDR3 here is CACASTGGNNEQFF. DNA of the CDR3: TGTGCCTGTGCCTCGACAGGGGGGAACAATGAGCAGTTCTTC. The chain joins TRBV7-3 to TRBJ2-1; 9 bases line up with TRBD1. The J segment lost 5 bases and the V segment lost 11 bases, leaving 10 bases of the junction unmatched. CDR3 length: 14 amino acids. Germline V gene sequence: CDR1 SGHTA, CDR2 FQGTGA.

This chain connects TRBV2 to TRBJ2-1; D is undetermined. The CDR3 spans 16 residues. Trimming stripped 0 bases from V and 0 bases from J, with 9 bases between. CDR1 and CDR2 from the germline V gene are SNHLY and FYNNEI. CDR3: CASSEASGLSYNEQFF. The CDR3 DNA reads TGTGCCAGCAGTGAAGCTTCCGGCCTCTCCTACAATGAGCAGTTCTTC.

This clonotype was recorded a few times. This chain connects TRBV7-6 to TRBJ1-1; perhaps TRBD1 as D (5 bases). This CDR3 region has 14 residues. Germline V gene sequence: CDR1 SGHVS, CDR2 FNYEAQ. The germline V and J ends were trimmed by 2 bases and 8 bases, with 15 bases remaining between them. The CDR3 DNA is TGTGCCAGCAGCTTATGGGAGGGGCCCAGGGAAGCTTTCTTT. Encoded protein: CASSLWEGPREAFF.

This clonotype was detected a few times. V and J are TRBV5-5 and TRBJ2-3; 9 bases map to TRBD1. J was trimmed by 0 bases and V by 4 bases; bases with no gene match: 6. This CDR3 has 16 amino acids. Germline V gives CDR1 SGHKS, CDR2 YYEKEE (reference sequence). The DNA of the CDR3 is TGTGCCAGCAGCGGGACAGGGAAGACTAGCACAGATACGCAGTATTTT. Its protein is CASSGTGKTSTDTQYF.

J is TRBJ1-3 and V is TRBV27; D unclear. Per germline, CDR1 MNHEY and CDR2 SMNVEV (reference sequence). This CDR3 spans 17 amino acids. Trimming pared 5 bases from V and 0 bases from J, leaving 17 bases between. CDR3 amino acids: CASSPFGSSGSGNTIYF. In DNA form, the CDR3 reads TGTGCCAGCAGTCCCTTCGGAAGTAGCGGCTCTGGAAACACCATATATTTT.

This clonotype was observed a few times. CDR3 bases: TGTGCCAGCAGTTCTCTAGGACCAGGAACTTACAATGAGCAGTTCTTC. This sequence encodes CASSSLGPGTYNEQFF. This chain connects TRBV6-5 to TRBJ2-1; D ambiguous. V was shortened by 4 bases and J by 4 bases, with 17 bases between the two germline ends. Germline V lookup: CDR1 MNHEY, CDR2 SVGAGI. The CDR3 length is 16 residues.

The gene calls are TRBV28 and TRBJ2-7, with D hard to call. Trimming shortened V by 3 bases and J by 0 bases, and 9 bases separated the two germline ends. CDR1 and CDR2 from the germline V gene are MDHEN and SYDVKM. The CDR3 runs 14 residues. The CDR3 here is CASSFNMGSYEQYF. The DNA of the CDR3 is TGTGCCAGCAGTTTCAACATGGGCTCCTACGAGCAGTACTTC.

J is TRBJ2-7 and V is TRBV6-1, with TRBD1 identical over 8 bases. The length of the CDR3 is 13 residues. The J segment lost 0 bases and the V segment lost 10 bases, leaving 5 bases of the junction unmatched. Germline V gene sequence: CDR1 MNHNS, CDR2 SASEGT. CDR3 loop: CATFGTGSYEQYF. CDR3 DNA sequence: TGTGCCACATTCGGGACAGGCTCCTACGAGCAGTACTTC.

This clonotype was observed a handful of times. V gene TRBV19 combines with J gene TRBJ1-1; a possible D gene is TRBD1 (6 bases). Trimming left V 4 bases short and J 5 bases short, with 35 bases between. Germline-derived CDR1 and CDR2 are LNHDA and SQIVND (reference sequence). The CDR3 sequence is 21 residues long. In DNA, the CDR3 is TGTGCCAGTAGTACCCCCCGAGGACAGACACTACCTAAGATAGGGATGACTGAAGCTTTCTTT. It yields the protein CASSTPRGQTLPKIGMTEAFF.

The chain couples TRBV6-5 to TRBJ1-1, with D possibly TRBD1 on 5 matching bases. The germline V and J ends were trimmed by 8 bases and 4 bases, with 29 bases remaining between them. The CDR3 runs to 18 residues. Germline CDR1 reads MNHEY; CDR2 reads SVGAGI. CDR3 coding DNA: TGTGCCAGCCTCAGAGGGACCGCGCTATCAGCTGAGTTCACTGAAGCTTTCTTT. Translation: CASLRGTALSAEFTEAFF.

V and J are TRBV30 and TRBJ1-1, with D possibly being TRBD1 (6 bases). The CDR3 consists of 14 residues. Germline V gene data show CDR1 as GTSNPN and CDR2 as SVGIG (reference sequence). V gave up 2 bases and J gave up 5 bases, with 15 bases separating them. The CDR3 nucleotides read TGTGCCTGGAGTTACTGGGGGGCGGGAACTGAAGCTTTCTTT. Protein product: CAWSYWGAGTEAFF.

This chain connects TRBV7-8 to TRBJ2-3; maybe TRBD2 (5 bases). There are 15 residues in the CDR3. V gave up 5 bases and J gave up 2 bases, with 14 bases separating them. CDR1 and CDR2 (germline): SGHVS, FQNEAQ. CDR3 sequence (DNA): TGTGCCAGCAGCCCACTAGTTACCACCACAGATACGCAGTATTTT. Translated: CASSPLVTTTDTQYF.

This clonotype was seen only a few times. The chain recombines TRBV6-1 with TRBJ2-1; perhaps TRBD1 as D (5 bases). The CDR3 runs to 16 residues. CDR1 is MNHNS, CDR2 SASEGT, per germline. V was trimmed by 2 bases and J by 5 bases, leaving 16 bases between them. The CDR3 bases are TGTGCCAGCAGTGAACAGGGCGCCAAGGCCGACAATGAGCAGTTCTTC. Amino acid sequence: CASSEQGAKADNEQFF.

This chain links TRBV7-9 with TRBJ2-3, with D perhaps being TRBD1 or TRBD2 (6 bases each). Trimming shortened V by 8 bases and J by 4 bases, and 10 bases separated the two germline ends. The CDR3 has 12 residues. From germline, CDR1 is SEHNR and CDR2 FQNEAQ (reference sequence). The CDR3 protein is CASRRGADTQYF. In nucleotides, the CDR3 is TGTGCCAGCCGGAGGGGGGCAGATACGCAGTATTTT.

This clonotype was seen at least ten times. J is TRBJ1-2 and V is TRBV15; D not resolved. V was clipped by 3 bases and J by 3 bases, with 8 bases between them. The V gene's germline CDR1 is LNHNV and CDR2 YYDKDF (reference sequence). The CDR3 is 13 amino acids. The CDR3 region is CATSSGGDYGYTF. The CDR3 coding sequence is TGTGCCACCAGCAGTGGCGGAGACTATGGCTACACCTTC.

The V gene is TRBV2, the J gene TRBJ2-2; TRBD2 matches 7 bases. V shed 1 base and J 0 bases; nucleotides not matched to a gene: 11. The CDR3 consists of 19 residues. Germline V gives CDR1 SNHLY, CDR2 FYNNEI. Written as DNA, the CDR3 is TGTGCCAGCAGTGAAGAGAGTCCGGCTAGCGGAGCGAACACCGGGGAGCTGTTTTTT. The encoded protein is CASSEESPASGANTGELFF.

The CDR3 DNA is TGTGCCAGCAGCCAAGGGAGGATCCAAGAGACCCAGTACTTC. Its protein is CASSQGRIQETQYF. The chain carries TRBV14 and TRBJ2-5; tentative D call: TRBD2 (5 bases). V was pared by 1 base and J by 1 base, with 7 bases between. The CDR3 runs 14 residues. Germline loops: CDR1 SGHDN, CDR2 FVKESK.

Only a few counts were recorded for this clonotype. The chain combines TRBV5-4 with TRBJ1-1, with a weak D call TRBD1 (6 bases). In germline, CDR1 is SGHNT, CDR2 YYREEE (reference sequence). Deletions cut 0 bases from V and 6 bases from J, with 12 bases between. CDR3 length equals 14 residues. CDR3 loop: CASSLVQGSAEAFF. CDR3 nucleotide sequence: TGTGCCAGCAGCTTGGTGCAGGGGAGCGCTGAAGCTTTCTTT.

The chain carries TRBV27 and TRBJ2-2; TRBD2 matches at 13 bases. With V trimmed by 6 bases and J by 6 bases, 7 bases remained unmatched. The CDR3 has 16 residues. Per the germline V gene, CDR1 is MNHEY and CDR2 is SMNVEV (reference sequence). The CDR3 DNA reads as TGTGCCAGCAGGGAGAGGACTAGCGGGGGTCCCGGGGAGCTGTTTTTT. Translated: CASRERTSGGPGELFF.

This chain links TRBV19 with TRBJ1-5, with a weak D call TRBD1 (5 bases). V lost 6 bases to trimming and J lost 1 base, with 13 bases between them. The CDR3 runs to 15 residues. Germline values: CDR1 LNHDA, CDR2 SQIVND (reference sequence). CDR3 amino acids: CASSWGGLSNQPQHF. CDR3 nucleotide sequence: TGTGCCAGTAGCTGGGGGGGACTCAGCAATCAGCCCCAGCATTTT.

The V call is TRBV5-6, the J call TRBJ2-1; D is perhaps TRBD1 or TRBD2 (5 bases each). The CDR3 has 12 residues. From germline, CDR1 is SGHDT and CDR2 YYEEEE. Trimming stripped 4 bases from V and 7 bases from J, with 9 bases between. CDR3 DNA sequence: TGTGCCAGCAGCGTGGGACGGAATGAGCAGTTCTTC. It yields the protein CASSVGRNEQFF. Using reference TRBV5-6 and TRBJ2-1 for the parts outside the CDR3, the full variable domain is DAGVTQSPTHLIKTRGQQVTLRCSPKSGHDTVSWYQQALGQGPQFIFQYYEEEERQRGNFPDRFSGHQFPNYSSELNVNALLLGDSALYLCASSVGRNEQFFGPGTRLTVL.

This clonotype occurred many times. This CDR3 is CASSLVATLGNTIYF. CDR3 coding DNA: TGTGCCAGCAGCTTAGTTGCGACTTTAGGAAACACCATATATTTT. J is TRBJ1-3 and V is TRBV11-2; D is ambiguous. Trimming left V 1 base short and J 4 bases short, with 11 bases between. CDR3 length equals 15 residues. CDR1 is SGHAT, CDR2 FQNNGV, per germline.

This clonotype was recorded many times. V usage is TRBV7-9 and J usage is TRBJ2-7; TRBD1 matches 12 bases. Germline V lookup: CDR1 SEHNR, CDR2 FQNEAQ (reference sequence). The V and J ends lost 3 bases and 4 bases, in that order; junction bases with no gene match: 7. The CDR3 contains 16 residues. CDR3 in DNA: TGTGCCAGCAGCTTCTACCGGGACAGGGGGCTATACGAGCAGTACTTC. Its protein is CASSFYRDRGLYEQYF.

V is TRBV12-5 and J is TRBJ1-4; D is uncertain. V lost 6 bases to trimming and J lost 3 bases, with 11 bases between them. This CDR3 spans 14 amino acids. Per the germline V gene, CDR1 is LGHNT and CDR2 is FRNRAP. The DNA of the CDR3 is TGTGCTAGTGGCCCCGGAGGGCCTAATGAAAAACTGTTTTTT. Translation: CASGPGGPNEKLFF.

V is TRBV10-3 and J is TRBJ2-5; 7 bases match TRBD1. Germline assignment: CDR1 ENHRY and CDR2 SYGVKD. This CDR3 region has 18 residues. V shed 0 bases, J shed 0 bases, and the junction held 10 bases outside the gene matches. CDR3 in amino acids: CAISESDPGQEDQETQYF. The CDR3 DNA sequence: TGTGCCATCAGTGAGTCTGATCCAGGACAGGAGGACCAAGAGACCCAGTACTTC.